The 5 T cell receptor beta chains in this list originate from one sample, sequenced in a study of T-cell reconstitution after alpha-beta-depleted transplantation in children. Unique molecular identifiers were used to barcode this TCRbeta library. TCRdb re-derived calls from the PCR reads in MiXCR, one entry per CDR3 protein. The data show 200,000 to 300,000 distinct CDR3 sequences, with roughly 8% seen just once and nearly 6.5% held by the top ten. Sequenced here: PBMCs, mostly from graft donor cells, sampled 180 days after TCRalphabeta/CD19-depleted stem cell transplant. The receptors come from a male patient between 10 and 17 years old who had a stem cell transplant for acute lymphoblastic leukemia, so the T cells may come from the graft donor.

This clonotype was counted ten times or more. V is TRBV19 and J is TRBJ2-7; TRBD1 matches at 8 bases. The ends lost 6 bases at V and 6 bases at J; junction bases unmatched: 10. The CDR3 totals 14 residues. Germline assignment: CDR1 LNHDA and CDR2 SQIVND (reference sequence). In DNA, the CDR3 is TGTGCCAGTAGCCGCTTAAAAACAGGGGGCGAGCAGTACTTC. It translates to CASSRLKTGGEQYF.

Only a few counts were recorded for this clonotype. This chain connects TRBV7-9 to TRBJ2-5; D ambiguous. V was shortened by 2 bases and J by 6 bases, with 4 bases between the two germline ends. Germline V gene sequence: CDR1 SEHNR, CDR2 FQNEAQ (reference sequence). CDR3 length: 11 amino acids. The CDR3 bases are TGTGCCAGCAGCTTAACCCAGACCCAGTACTTC. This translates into CASSLTQTQYF. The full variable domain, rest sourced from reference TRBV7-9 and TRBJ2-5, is DTGVSQNPRHKITKRGQNVTFRCDPISEHNRLYWYRQTLGQGPEFLTYFQNEAQLEKSRLLSDRFSAERPKGSFSTLEIQRTEQGDSAMYLCASSLTQTQYFGPGTRLLVL.

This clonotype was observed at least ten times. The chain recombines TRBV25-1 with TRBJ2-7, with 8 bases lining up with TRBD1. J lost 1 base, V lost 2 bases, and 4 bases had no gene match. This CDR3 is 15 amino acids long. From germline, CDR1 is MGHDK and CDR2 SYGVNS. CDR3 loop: CASSEQGAPSYEQYF. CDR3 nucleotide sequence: TGTGCCAGCAGTGAACAGGGGGCGCCGTCCTACGAGCAGTACTTC.

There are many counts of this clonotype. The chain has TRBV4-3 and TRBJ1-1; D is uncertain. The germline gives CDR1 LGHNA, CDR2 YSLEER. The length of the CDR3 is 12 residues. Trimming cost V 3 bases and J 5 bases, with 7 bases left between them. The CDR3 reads CASSQSDTEAFF. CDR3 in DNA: TGCGCCAGCAGCCAGTCCGATACTGAAGCTTTCTTT.

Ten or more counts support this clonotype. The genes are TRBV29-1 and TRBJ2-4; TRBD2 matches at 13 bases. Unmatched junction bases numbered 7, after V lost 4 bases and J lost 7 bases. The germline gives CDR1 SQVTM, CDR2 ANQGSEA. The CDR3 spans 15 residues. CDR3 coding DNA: TGCAGCGTTGTGGGACTAGCGGGAATTGAGAACATTCAGTACTTC. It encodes CSVVGLAGIENIQYF.